These 8 T cell receptor beta chains were sequenced from one sample in a study of blood T cell repertoires in COVID-19. Libraries were prepared by immunoSEQ multiplex PCR; TCRdb keeps only in-frame clonotypes and omits some of them. Among approximately 300,000 clones, 86% were seen once, and the ten largest hold around 1.6%. Sequenced material: peripheral blood. The receptors derive from a woman aged 45-65 years with acute or convalescent COVID-19.

This clone was detected once. This chain uses TRBV28 with TRBJ1-5, with D uncertain. V shed 5 bases and J shed 4 bases, with 9 bases lying between them. Per germline, CDR1 MDHEN and CDR2 SYDVKM. The CDR3 totals 13 residues. CDR3 in DNA: TGTGCCAGCAGTCCAATCGGGAATCAGCCCCAGCATTTT. It is translated as CASSPIGNQPQHF.

The rearrangement links TRBV19 to TRBJ2-2; 8 bases agree with TRBD1. V dropped 3 bases and J dropped 6; count of bases not matched to a gene: 9. Germline CDR1 reads LNHDA; CDR2 reads SQIVND (reference sequence). The CDR3 has 16 amino acids. The CDR3 protein is CASSIRGRVYAGELFF. CDR3 nucleotide sequence: TGTGCCAGTAGTATCAGGGGGCGCGTTTACGCCGGGGAGCTGTTTTTT.

The V and J genes are TRBV11-2 and TRBJ2-2; 7 bases are a match to TRBD2. The CDR3 extends over 15 amino acids. Looked up from germline, CDR1 is SGHAT and CDR2 is FQNNGV. V trimming: 6 bases; J trimming: 1 base; junction bases outside the gene matches: 5. CDR3 coding DNA: TGTGCCAGCAGACCTAGCGGAGGGAACACCGGGGAGCTGTTTTTT. Translation gives CASRPSGGNTGELFF.

This sequence joins TRBV21-1 and TRBJ2-7; whether TRBD1, the table's D call, matches the DNA was not checked. TRBV21-1 has pseudogene status. The length of the CDR3 is 15 residues. Written as DNA, the CDR3 is TGTGCCAGCAGCAATCCAGGTAGGCCCTGCTACGAGCAGTACTTC. Translation gives CASSNPGRPCYEQYF.

This rearrangement joins TRBV29-1 to TRBJ1-1; D gene ambiguous. V gave up 0 bases and J gave up 3 bases, with 8 bases separating them. Germline V gene sequence: CDR1 SQVTM, CDR2 ANQGSEA. This CDR3 contains 13 residues. For the CDR3, the DNA is TGCAGCGTTGAAGAATCCGGGGACACTGAAGCTTTCTTT. It yields the protein CSVEESGDTEAFF.

The chain recombines TRBV10-1 with TRBJ2-5, with 8 bases fitting TRBD2. J gave up 0 bases and V 6 bases, and 6 bases lay outside the gene matches. The CDR3 sequence is 15 residues long. From germline, CDR1 is WNHNN and CDR2 SYGVQD (reference sequence). The CDR3 spells CASRREADYQETQYF. CDR3 DNA: TGCGCCAGCAGGCGGGAGGCCGACTACCAAGAGACCCAGTACTTC.

The rearrangement links TRBV30 to TRBJ1-5; tentatively, D is TRBD1 (5 bases). The CDR3 length is 13 residues. Trimming took off 1 base at V and 4 bases at J, with 8 bases between the two ends. Germline V gives CDR1 GTSNPN, CDR2 SVGIG (reference sequence). The CDR3 sequence is CAWSGGGNQPQHF. The CDR3 coding sequence is TGTGCCTGGAGTGGGGGGGGAAATCAGCCCCAGCATTTT. The variable domain in full, with the rest retrieved from reference TRBV30 and TRBJ1-5, is SQTIHQWPATLVQPVGSPLSLECTVEGTSNPNLYWYRQAAGRGLQLLFYSVGIGQISSEVPQNLSASRPQDRQFILSSKKLLLSDSGFYLCAWSGGGNQPQHFGDGTRLSIL.

The genes are TRBV28 and TRBJ2-7; 7 nucleotides line up with TRBD1. The germline CDR1 and CDR2 sequences are MDHEN and SYDVKM. V shed 5 bases, J shed 3 bases, and the junction held 10 bases outside the gene matches. The CDR3 extends over 15 amino acids. CDR3 amino acids: CASSQTTGKHYEQYF. The CDR3 region has the DNA TGTGCCAGCAGTCAAACGACAGGGAAGCACTACGAGCAGTACTTC. Variable domain in full (rest from reference TRBV28 and TRBJ2-7): DVKVTQSSRYLVKRTGEKVFLECVQDMDHENMFWYRQDPGLGLRLIYFSYDVKMKEKGDIPEGYSVSREKKERFSLILESASTNQTSMYLCASSQTTGKHYEQYFGPGTRLTVT.